These T cell receptor beta chains were read from a single sample in a study of CXCR3-negative and CXCR3-positive naive CD8 T cells. TCRdb re-called the 5' RACE reads and gives one entry per CDR3 protein, without DNA. The sample yields tens of thousands of distinct CDR3 sequences, of which the top ten take up around 16%. Specimen: memory CD8+ T cells from blood. The source of these receptors is a human donor in good health. Some clones in this sample may be carry-over from other donors' samples. The CDR3 runs from the conserved cysteine through the conserved F or W.

V gene: TRBV9
J gene: TRBJ2-3
CDR3 protein: CASSEAHSVSTDTQYF

V gene: TRBV11-1
J gene: TRBJ1-1
CDR3 protein: CASSLVGPRQGAYTEAFF

V gene: TRBV14
J gene: TRBJ2-5
CDR3 protein: CASSQGHRILYQETQYF

V gene: TRBV28
J gene: TRBJ2-7
CDR3 protein: CASTPGRGSYEQYF

V gene: TRBV15
J gene: TRBJ2-5
CDR3 protein: CATSADWGVGETQYF

V gene: TRBV2
J gene: TRBJ1-2
CDR3 protein: CASSEASYKGYTF

V gene: TRBV28
J gene: TRBJ2-1
CDR3 protein: CASSGLAGVGEQFF

V gene: TRBV29-1
J gene: TRBJ2-1
CDR3 protein: CSVRLADYNEQFF

V gene: TRBV7-6
J gene: TRBJ1-2
CDR3 protein: CASSPGQGDYGYTF

V gene: TRBV29-1
J gene: TRBJ1-2
CDR3 protein: CSVEGRGTNYGYTF

V gene: TRBV28
J gene: TRBJ1-1
CDR3 protein: CASSLISGIAFF

V gene: TRBV29-1
J gene: TRBJ2-7
CDR3 protein: CSVQGEDYEQYF

V gene: TRBV5-1
J gene: TRBJ1-1
CDR3 protein: CASSSDDRGLNTEAFF

V gene: TRBV12-3/TRBV12-4
J gene: TRBJ2-2
CDR3 protein: CASSRTGRGELFF

V gene: TRBV10-3
J gene: TRBJ2-1
CDR3 protein: CATKQDSSYNEQFF

V gene: TRBV6-5
J gene: TRBJ2-1
CDR3 protein: CASSAVGSGNEQFF

V gene: TRBV29-1
J gene: TRBJ2-7
CDR3 protein: CSVLQGTSYEQYF

V gene: TRBV7-2
J gene: TRBJ2-1
CDR3 protein: CASSSGPFEQFF

V gene: TRBV18
J gene: TRBJ2-7
CDR3 protein: CASSPPQGGFSYEQYF

V gene: TRBV30
J gene: TRBJ2-3
CDR3 protein: CAWSVASSADTQYF

V gene: TRBV20-1
J gene: TRBJ1-1
CDR3 protein: CSAPQGNTEAFF

V gene: TRBV4-1
J gene: TRBJ1-5
CDR3 protein: CASSQDGRTQHF

V gene: TRBV18
J gene: TRBJ2-3
CDR3 protein: CASSPPSLAGATDTQYF

V gene: TRBV7-9
J gene: TRBJ2-3
CDR3 protein: CASSLALVAGDTQYF